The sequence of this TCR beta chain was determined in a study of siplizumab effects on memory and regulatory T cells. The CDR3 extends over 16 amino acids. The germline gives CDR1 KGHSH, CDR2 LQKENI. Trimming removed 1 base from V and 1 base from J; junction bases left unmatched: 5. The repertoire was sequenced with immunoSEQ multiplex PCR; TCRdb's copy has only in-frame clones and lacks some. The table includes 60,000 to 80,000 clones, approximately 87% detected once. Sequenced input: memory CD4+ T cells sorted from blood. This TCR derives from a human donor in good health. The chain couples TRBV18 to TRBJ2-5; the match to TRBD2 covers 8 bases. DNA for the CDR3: TGTGCCAGCTCACCACTGCGGGGGGCCGCCCAAGAGACCCAGTACTTC. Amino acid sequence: CASSPLRGAAQETQYF. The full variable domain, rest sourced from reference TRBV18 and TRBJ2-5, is NAGVMQNPRHLVRRRGQEARLRCSPMKGHSHVYWYRQLPEEGLKFMVYLQKENIIDESGMPKERFSAEFPKEGPSILRIQQVVRGDSAAYFCASSPLRGAAQETQYFGPGTRLLVL.